A single sample gave rise to the 6 T cell receptor beta chains below, sequenced in a study of spatial heterogeneity in lung cancer. General study findings and limits: Counts of expanded intratumoral alpha and beta TCRs tracked tumor mutation counts.

No antigens are known for them. TCRdb redid the calling of the 5' RACE reads with MiXCR, one entry per CDR3 protein. Here the sample spans about 10,000 distinct CDR3 sequences, roughly 12% being singletons. Time point denoted: sample taken at primary tumor resection. The specimen comprised lung tumor tissue, sampled at surgery. These receptors originate from a male donor with early-stage non-small cell lung cancer.

The chain links TRBV29-1 to TRBJ1-1; D is ambiguous. Trimming removed 4 bases at V and 7 bases at J, with 13 bases between. Germline V CDR1 and CDR2: SQVTM, ANQGSEA. There are 12 residues in the CDR3. CDR3 residues: CSVVPRRGEAFF. The CDR3 DNA reads TGCAGCGTTGTGCCCAGGCGAGGTGAAGCTTTCTTT. The full variable domain, in which reference TRBV29-1 and TRBJ1-1 provide the parts outside the CDR3, is SAVISQKPSRDICQRGTSLTIQCQVDSQVTMMFWYRQQPGQSLTLIATANQGSEATYESGFVIDKFPISRPNLTFSTLTVSNMSPEDSSIYLCSVVPRRGEAFFGQGTRLTVV.

This clonotype was seen many times. The chain carries TRBV5-4 and TRBJ2-7; D remains ambiguous. V dropped 4 bases and J dropped 6 bases, with 17 bases sitting between them. The germline CDR1 and CDR2 sequences are SGHNT and YYREEE (reference sequence). CDR3 length: 14 residues. CDR3: CASSRGRAPAEQYF. For the CDR3, the DNA is TGTGCCAGCAGCAGAGGAAGGGCTCCGGCCGAGCAGTACTTC.

This chain links TRBV20-1 with TRBJ1-4; D is undetermined. Germline V lookup: CDR1 DFQATT, CDR2 SNEGSKA (reference sequence). V lost 6 bases to trimming and J lost 3 bases, with 11 bases between them. The CDR3 consists of 13 residues. The CDR3 sequence is CSALDQANEKLFF. DNA of the CDR3: TGCAGTGCACTGGACCAGGCTAATGAAAAACTGTTTTTT.

The gene calls are TRBV6-1 and TRBJ2-7; 10 nucleotides align to TRBD2. The germline V gene encodes CDR1 MNHNS and CDR2 SASEGT. V lost 2 bases to trimming and J lost 4 bases; unmatched junction nucleotides: 5. The CDR3 spans 15 residues. The CDR3 loop is CASSESLAGAYEQYV. The CDR3 nucleotides are TGTGCCAGCAGTGAATCCCTAGCGGGAGCATACGAGCAGTACGTC.

The sample holds a few counts of this clonotype. For the CDR3, the DNA is TGCGCCAGCAGCGCGGGACAGGGGGCGACTGGCTACACCTTC. Protein: CASSAGQGATGYTF. This rearrangement joins TRBV5-1 to TRBJ1-2; 12 bases are shared with TRBD1. Per germline, CDR1 SGHRS and CDR2 YFSETQ. The CDR3 consists of 14 residues. V was pared by 4 bases and J by 7 bases, with 5 bases of the junction left unmatched.

This clonotype was observed at least ten times. The rearrangement joins TRBV20-1 to TRBJ2-2, with D possibly matching TRBD2 (7 bases). Trimming left V 6 bases short and J 1 base short, with 15 bases between. This CDR3 contains 15 residues. Germline V gene sequence: CDR1 DFQATT, CDR2 SNEGSKA (reference sequence). CDR3 in amino acids: CSASRGRENTGELFF. CDR3 coding DNA: TGCAGTGCCAGTAGGGGGAGGGAGAACACCGGGGAGCTGTTTTTT.